Below, 14 T cell receptor beta chains from the same sample are listed, as sequenced in a study of T cell responses to AZD1222 COVID-19 vaccine. The method was immunoSEQ multiplex PCR; TCRdb's version includes in-frame clones alone and lacks a portion of them. The sample yields 150,000 to 200,000 clones, around 93% seen once. Sample: peripheral blood, taken on day 0 of AZD1222 vaccination. Receptors originate from an adult in good health.

V gene TRBV5-6 combines with J gene TRBJ2-1; tentative D call: TRBD2 (6 bases). The V gene lost 1 base and the J gene lost 4 bases, with 18 bases spanning the gap. CDR3 length: 17 amino acids. CDR1 is SGHDT, CDR2 YYEEEE, per germline. CDR3 sequence (DNA): TGTGCCAGCAGCTTGTCTCCGCGGGGCCTTCTTTACAATGAGCAGTTCTTC. It encodes CASSLSPRGLLYNEQFF.

The chain recombines TRBV4-1 with TRBJ2-3; 8 bases match TRBD2. Germline values: CDR1 MGHRA, CDR2 YSYEKL. This CDR3 comprises 16 residues. J was trimmed by 2 bases and V by 3 bases; bases with no gene match: 7. The CDR3 loop is CASSHAGGGITDTQYF. The CDR3 nucleotides read TGCGCCAGCAGCCATGCGGGGGGAGGGATCACAGATACGCAGTATTTT.

This clone has a single count. The chain is built from TRBV14 and TRBJ1-2; D is perhaps TRBD1 (5 bases). The CDR3 consists of 16 residues. Germline V lookup: CDR1 SGHDN, CDR2 FVKESK. Trimming removed 2 bases at V and 2 bases at J, with 15 bases between. The CDR3 DNA is TGTGCCAGCAGCCAAAGAGGGGTGGGCAGAAACTATGGCTACACCTTC. Residues: CASSQRGVGRNYGYTF.

The chain carries TRBV15 and TRBJ1-2, with a weak D call TRBD1 (5 bases). Germline V gene sequence: CDR1 LNHNV, CDR2 YYDKDF (reference sequence). The CDR3 spans 15 residues. V was clipped by 3 bases and J by 8 bases, with 19 bases between them. CDR3 sequence: CATSRGAQAQQGYTF. CDR3 in DNA: TGTGCCACCAGCAGGGGAGCACAGGCTCAACAGGGCTACACCTTC. The full variable domain, with the rest looked up from reference TRBV15 and TRBJ1-2, is DAMVIQNPRYQVTQFGKPVTLSCSQTLNHNVMYWYQQKSSQAPKLLFHYYDKDFNNEADTPDNFQSRRPNTSFCFLDIRSPGLGDTAMYLCATSRGAQAQQGYTFGSGTRLTVV.

V is TRBV6-5 and J is TRBJ2-7; D uncertain. The CDR3 totals 13 residues. Trimming pared 9 bases from V and 2 bases from J, leaving 14 bases between. Germline CDR1 reads MNHEY; CDR2 reads SVGAGI. CDR3 in DNA: TGTGCCAGTGATTTGGGCGCACCCTACGAGCAGTACTTC. It encodes CASDLGAPYEQYF.

The CDR3 nucleotides are TGTGCCAGCAGTGAAGCAATAGCGGGAGGCACTGAGCAGTTCTTC. Translated: CASSEAIAGGTEQFF. The chain links TRBV2 to TRBJ2-1; 10 bases agree with TRBD2. The CDR3 has 15 amino acids. With 0 bases clipped from V and 9 bases from J, the junction kept 5 bases outside the gene matches. From germline, CDR1 is SNHLY and CDR2 FYNNEI.

V usage is TRBV6-5 and J usage is TRBJ2-4, with D perhaps TRBD2 (5 bases). Trimming stripped 5 bases from V and 0 bases from J, with 11 bases between. The CDR3 has 15 residues. CDR1 MNHEY and CDR2 SVGAGI come from the germline V gene. The CDR3 DNA is TGTGCCAGCAGTCCCGCTAGCCTAGCCAAAAACATTCAGTACTTC. This sequence encodes CASSPASLAKNIQYF.

The chain is built from TRBV7-9 and TRBJ2-7; D is possibly TRBD2 (6 bases). The CDR3 loop spans 13 amino acids. The V gene's germline CDR1 is SEHNR and CDR2 FQNEAQ (reference sequence). Trimming cost V 7 bases and J 0 bases, with 10 bases left between them. The CDR3 loop is CASIAGSSYEQYF. In nucleotides, the CDR3 is TGTGCCAGCATCGCGGGGTCCTCCTACGAGCAGTACTTC.

The chain couples TRBV27 to TRBJ1-6, with D unresolved. Germline loops: CDR1 MNHEY, CDR2 SMNVEV (reference sequence). V gave up 6 bases and J gave up 7 bases, with 16 bases separating them. The CDR3 extends over 15 amino acids. DNA for the CDR3: TGTGCCAGCAGGCCCAGTTGGGGTGGAAATTCACCCCTCCACTTT. Translation: CASRPSWGGNSPLHF.

The chain links TRBV27 to TRBJ1-1; D not resolved. The V end lost 2 bases, the J end lost 7 bases, and 17 bases lay between the germline ends. The CDR3 is made up of 15 amino acids. Germline CDR1 reads MNHEY; CDR2 reads SMNVEV (reference sequence). This chain's CDR3 is CASSLSWARPFEAFF. The CDR3 DNA is TGTGCCAGCAGTTTAAGTTGGGCGCGGCCCTTTGAAGCTTTCTTT.

V usage is TRBV7-9 and J usage is TRBJ2-1, with D uncertain. The ends were cut back, 0 bases at V and 10 bases at J, with 10 bases in the middle. In germline, CDR1 is SEHNR, CDR2 FQNEAQ (reference sequence). The CDR3 contains 13 residues. CDR3 in amino acids: CASSLASPREQFF. Here the CDR3 DNA reads TGTGCCAGCAGCTTAGCGTCCCCTAGGGAGCAGTTCTTC.

V and J are TRBV5-6 and TRBJ1-4, with D perhaps TRBD1 (5 bases). Germline loops: CDR1 SGHDT, CDR2 YYEEEE. The CDR3 totals 15 residues. Trimming removed 4 bases from V and 5 bases from J, with 15 bases in between. Written as DNA, the CDR3 is TGTGCCAGCAGCACCTACAGGTTAAGGAATGAAAAACTGTTTTTT. This encodes CASSTYRLRNEKLFF.

This clone was observed a single time. The chain couples TRBV5-6 to TRBJ2-1; 9 bases align to TRBD1. V trimming: 4 bases; J trimming: 6 bases; junction bases outside the gene matches: 11. This CDR3 is built from 16 residues. Germline V CDR1 and CDR2: SGHDT, YYEEEE. The CDR3 DNA follows: TGTGCCAGCAGCCCAATGGGACAGGGTGGTTTCAATGAGCAGTTCTTC. Encoded protein: CASSPMGQGGFNEQFF. Filled out from reference TRBV5-6 and TRBJ2-1, the complete variable domain reads DAGVTQSPTHLIKTRGQQVTLRCSPKSGHDTVSWYQQALGQGPQFIFQYYEEEERQRGNFPDRFSGHQFPNYSSELNVNALLLGDSALYLCASSPMGQGGFNEQFFGPGTRLTVL.

The V and J genes are TRBV29-1 and TRBJ2-5; no definite D call. The V gene lost 6 bases and the J gene lost 2 bases, with 4 bases spanning the gap. Germline V gives CDR1 SQVTM, CDR2 ANQGSEA. The CDR3 extends over 10 amino acids. This CDR3 reads CSVLQETQYF. The CDR3 coding sequence is TGCAGCGTGTTACAAGAGACCCAGTACTTC.